The sequence of this T cell receptor (beta chain) was determined in a study of CD8+CD57+ T cells in acquired aplastic anemia. Points from the study as a whole: Some 29 shared CD8+ CDR3s appeared highly expressed within patients' immunodominant clones. Between the patient and control groups, CD8+ Simpson's diversity did not differ significantly.

In its sample, this clonotype was seen many times. Its antigen remains unidentified. CD8+CD57+ cell expansion, shown by flow cytometry, had occurred in the patients selected for sequencing. The V end lost 0 bases, the J end lost 1 base, and 7 bases lay between the germline ends. The germline CDR1 and CDR2 sequences are SGHTA and FQGNSA. This CDR3 spans 15 amino acids. For CDR3 and TCR beta VDJ profiling, genomic DNA was the template used. TCRdb called the reads again in MiXCR, with one record for every CDR3 protein. Of about 180,000 distinct CDR3 sequences listed, around 50% were seen once; the top ten hold over 10%.

This chain links TRBV7-2 with TRBJ2-1, with D perhaps TRBD2 (6 bases). Sequencing input: sorted CD4+, CD8+, or CD8+CD57+ T cells (not recorded which) from PBMCs. This receptor was obtained from a human donor with aplastic anemia. DNA of the CDR3: TGTGCCAGCAGCTTAGCGGGGAGGTCCTACAATGAGCAGTTCTTC. Encoded protein: CASSLAGRSYNEQFF. Looking up the rest from reference TRBV7-2 and TRBJ2-1 gives the full variable domain: GAGVSQSPSNKVTEKGKDVELRCDPISGHTALYWYRQSLGQGLEFLIYFQGNSAPDKSGLPSDRFSAERTGGSVSTLTIQRTQQEDSAVYLCASSLAGRSYNEQFFGPGTRLTVL.